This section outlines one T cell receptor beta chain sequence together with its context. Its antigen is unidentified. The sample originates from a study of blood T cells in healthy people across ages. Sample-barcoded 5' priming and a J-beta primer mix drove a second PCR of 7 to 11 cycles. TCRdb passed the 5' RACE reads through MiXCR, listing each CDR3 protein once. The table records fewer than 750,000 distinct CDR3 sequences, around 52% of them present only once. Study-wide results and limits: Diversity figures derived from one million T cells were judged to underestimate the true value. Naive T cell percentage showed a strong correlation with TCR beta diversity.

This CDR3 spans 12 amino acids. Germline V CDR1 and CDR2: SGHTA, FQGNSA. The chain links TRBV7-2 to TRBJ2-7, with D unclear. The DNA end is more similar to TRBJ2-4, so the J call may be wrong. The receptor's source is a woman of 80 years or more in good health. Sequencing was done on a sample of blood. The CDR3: CASSLQESIQYF. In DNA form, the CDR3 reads TGTGCCAGCAGCTTACAGGAGAGCATTCAGTACTTC.